These 18 T cell receptor beta chains were all obtained from the same sample, sequenced in a study of shared clonotypes between healthy human individuals. Clones were sequenced by immunoSEQ multiplex PCR, and TCRdb holds only the in-frame ones, with some missing. The sample lists some 1,400,000 clones; around 97% were seen once. Sequencing was performed on naive CD4+ T cells sorted from blood. The subset is: CD45RA+ positively selected. The origin of the receptors is a man aged 25 to 40 in good health.

The rearrangement uses TRBV4-3 and TRBJ2-7, with D perhaps TRBD2 (6 bases). This CDR3 has 19 residues. The germline V gene has CDR1 LGHNA and CDR2 YSLEER. Between the trimmed V and J ends, which lost 0 bases and 0 bases, there was a span of 21 bases. The CDR3: CASSQDLARRDGSSYEQYF. CDR3 nucleotide sequence: TGCGCCAGCAGCCAAGACTTGGCCCGAAGGGACGGGAGCTCCTACGAGCAGTACTTC.

Here the CDR3 reads CASSVSGTSGPYPNTGELFF. The CDR3 DNA reads TGCGCCAGCAGTGTTTCCGGGACTAGCGGTCCTTACCCGAACACCGGGGAGCTGTTTTTT. The chain has TRBV10-2 and TRBJ2-2; 11 nucleotides align to TRBD2. Germline V CDR1 and CDR2: WSHSY, SAAADI. The junction had 13 bases not matched to a gene; V was cut back by 4 bases and J by 0 bases. The CDR3 runs 20 residues.

The CDR3 DNA is TGTGCCAGCAGCCCATTCAATCAGCCCCAGCATTTT. Protein sequence: CASSPFNQPQHF. The rearrangement joins TRBV5-8 to TRBJ1-5; D remains unclear. Germline loops: CDR1 SGHTS, CDR2 YDEGEE. V was shortened by 4 bases and J by 3 bases, with 5 bases between the two germline ends. The CDR3 spans 12 residues.

With regard to this clone: Other DNA sequences in this specimen translate into the identical CDR3. The chain carries TRBV18 and TRBJ2-3; no reliable D call. Deletions cut 6 bases from V and 2 bases from J, with 6 bases between. The CDR3 runs to 12 residues. CDR1 and CDR2 from the germline V gene are KGHSH and LQKENI. Here the CDR3 DNA reads TGTGCCAGCTCCCTACCCACAGATACGCAGTATTTT. This translates into CASSLPTDTQYF.

Only one count was recorded for this clone. The CDR3 nucleotides read TGTGCCAGCAGTCCAACTGGAAGCTCCTACAATGAGCAGTTCTTC. Encoded protein: CASSPTGSSYNEQFF. The J gene is TRBJ2-1, the V gene TRBV9; unclear D gene. V shed 5 bases and J shed 0 bases, with 12 bases lying between them. Germline CDR1 is SGDLS and CDR2 is YYNGEE. The CDR3 is 15 residues long. Using reference TRBV9 and TRBJ2-1 for the parts outside the CDR3, the full variable domain is DSGVTQTPKHLITATGQRVTLRCSPRSGDLSVYWYQQSLDQGLQFLIQYYNGEERAKGNILERFSAQQFPDLHSELNLSSLELGDSALYFCASSPTGSSYNEQFFGPGTRLTVL.

The chain combines TRBV5-5 with TRBJ1-1; 10 nucleotides align to TRBD1. Losses at the gene ends were 2 bases for V and 4 bases for J; bases not matched to a gene: 11. This CDR3 contains 17 residues. The V gene's germline CDR1 is SGHKS and CDR2 YYEKEE (reference sequence). The CDR3 bases are TGTGCCAGCAGCTTAAGATGGGACAGGGGTAGTGGCACTGAAGCTTTCTTT. This translates into CASSLRWDRGSGTEAFF.

This chain joins TRBV5-1 and TRBJ2-5, with TRBD2 matching 13 bases. The ends lost 2 bases at V and 3 bases at J; junction bases unmatched: 1. Germline V lookup: CDR1 SGHRS, CDR2 YFSETQ. This CDR3 is 15 amino acids long. As DNA, the CDR3 is TGCGCCAGCAGCTTCGGGACTAGCGGGGAAGAGACCCAGTACTTC. Translating it yields CASSFGTSGEETQYF. Full variable domain (missing parts from reference TRBV5-1 and TRBJ2-5): KAGVTQTPRYLIKTRGQQVTLSCSPISGHRSVSWYQQTPGQGLQFLFEYFSETQRNKGNFPGRFSGRQFSNSRSEMNVSTLELGDSALYLCASSFGTSGEETQYFGPGTRLLVL.

Only a few counts were recorded for this clone. The chain carries TRBV9 and TRBJ2-1; tentatively, D is TRBD2 (6 bases). CDR3 size: 13 residues. V lost 0 bases and J lost 8, with 9 bases in between. Germline loops: CDR1 SGDLS, CDR2 YYNGEE. CDR3 protein: CASSVAEGHEQFF. CDR3 bases: TGTGCCAGCAGCGTAGCGGAGGGCCATGAGCAGTTCTTC.

The chain uses TRBV7-2 and TRBJ2-7; 8 bases line up with TRBD1. The V and J ends lost 4 bases and 9 bases, in that order; junction bases with no gene match: 17. Germline values: CDR1 SGHTA, CDR2 FQGNSA. The CDR3 spans 16 residues. The CDR3 region is CASSYLPGQEEKGQYF. The CDR3 nucleotides read TGTGCCAGCAGCTACCTACCGGGACAGGAAGAAAAGGGGCAGTACTTC.

The chain employs TRBV18 and TRBJ1-2; D is unresolved. Per the germline V gene, CDR1 is KGHSH and CDR2 is LQKENI. Trimming stripped 3 bases from V and 8 bases from J, with 16 bases between. The CDR3 consists of 14 residues. CDR3 protein: CASSPSAGSEGYTF. In DNA form, the CDR3 reads TGTGCCAGCTCACCGTCGGCGGGTTCGGAGGGCTACACCTTC.

This chain uses TRBV6-1 with TRBJ2-7, with D possibly TRBD1 on 6 matching bases. The CDR3 runs to 15 residues. V dropped 2 bases and J dropped 4 bases, with 15 bases sitting between them. From germline, CDR1 is MNHNS and CDR2 SASEGT. DNA for the CDR3: TGTGCCAGCAGTGAATGGGGGCAAAGAGAATACGAGCAGTACTTC. It is translated as CASSEWGQREYEQYF.

The V and J genes are TRBV11-2 and TRBJ2-2; 8 bases fit TRBD2. J was trimmed by 2 bases and V by 5 bases; bases with no gene match: 7. The CDR3 is 16 residues long. The germline V gene has CDR1 SGHAT and CDR2 FQNNGV. Here the CDR3 DNA reads TGTGCCAGCAGCCTCACTAGCGGAGCTAACACCGGGGAGCTGTTTTTT. Translation: CASSLTSGANTGELFF.

The CDR3 DNA reads as TGTGCCAGCAGTTTCCAGAACACCGGGGAGCTGTTTTTT. It codes for CASSFQNTGELFF. This rearrangement joins TRBV28 to TRBJ2-2; D is unresolved. The CDR3 totals 13 residues. Trimming pared 3 bases from V and 1 base from J, leaving 3 bases between. The germline V gene has CDR1 MDHEN and CDR2 SYDVKM.

To note about this clone: Other DNA sequences of this sample code for an identical CDR3. The chain links TRBV7-2 to TRBJ1-1, with D hard to call. Trimming removed 1 base at V and 2 bases at J, with 11 bases between. Germline V gives CDR1 SGHTA, CDR2 FQGNSA. CDR3 length equals 15 residues. CDR3 bases: TGTGCCAGCAGCTTAGGTGGCGGCCTCAACACTGAAGCTTTCTTT. Translating gives CASSLGGGLNTEAFF.

The chain employs TRBV18 and TRBJ1-4, with D hard to call. V shed 3 bases and J shed 2 bases, with 10 bases lying between them. CDR1 KGHSH and CDR2 LQKENI come from the germline V gene. The CDR3 is 15 residues long. The CDR3 here is CASSPTVSTNEKLFF. In DNA form, the CDR3 reads TGTGCCAGCTCACCGACGGTGAGCACTAATGAAAAACTGTTTTTT.

This clone has only one observation. The chain is built from TRBV29-1 and TRBJ2-3; D is perhaps TRBD1 (5 bases). The CDR3 has 16 residues. Germline V CDR1 and CDR2: SQVTM, ANQGSEA. Deletions cut 7 bases from V and 4 bases from J, with 24 bases between. The CDR3 sequence: CSATYQAGLTSDTQYF. The CDR3 nucleotides are TGCAGCGCCACTTACCAGGCAGGGCTCACGTCAGATACGCAGTATTTT.

The chain combines TRBV2 with TRBJ1-5; D gene uncertain. Germline assignment: CDR1 SNHLY and CDR2 FYNNEI. The CDR3 length is 15 residues. Trimming left V 7 bases short and J 0 bases short, with 13 bases between. CDR3 bases: TGTGCCAGCACCGACCCATCCTTTAGCAATCAGCCCCAGCATTTT. This gives the protein CASTDPSFSNQPQHF.

The chain employs TRBV5-1 and TRBJ1-2; D call uncertain. CDR1 and CDR2 (germline): SGHRS, YFSETQ. The CDR3 sequence is 16 residues long. V was clipped by 0 bases and J by 5 bases, with 17 bases between them. CDR3 coding DNA: TGCGCCAGCAGCTTGGCAGCCCGCCAGCAAGGGTATGGCTACACCTTC. This encodes CASSLAARQQGYGYTF.